A selection of T cell receptor beta chains follows, all from one sample in a study of OX40 agonist ivuxolimab in advanced cancers. Data came from immunoSEQ multiplex PCR; TCRdb stores just in-frame clones and leaves some out. The repertoire holds roughly 80,000 clones, with roughly 83% as singletons. The sequenced sample was CD4+ or CD8+ T cells sorted from blood, obtained in a trial of the OX40 agonist ivuxolimab. The source is an adult with an advanced solid tumor such as melanoma, head and neck, liver or kidney cancer. CDR3s include the opening cysteine and the closing phenylalanine or tryptophan. Each record gives: D gene, V gene, clone size, J gene, CDR3 protein, CDR3 DNA. A D gene is named only where the DNA matches it firmly. Size values are once, few and many counts, or a class for expanded clones, and some rows have none.

>-|TRBV19|few|TRBJ2-7
CASSIGFTYEQYF
TGTGCCAGTAGTATAGGGTTTACCTACGAGCAGTACTTC
>-|TRBV29-1|-|TRBJ2-1
CSVEGSLSSYNEQFF
TGCAGCGTTGAAGGCAGTTTAAGCTCCTACAATGAGCAGTTCTTC
>TRBD2|TRBV4-2|-|TRBJ2-5
CASSLNLAGGLETQYF
TGTGCCAGCAGCTTGAATCTAGCGGGAGGGTTGGAGACCCAGTACTTC
>-|TRBV6-5|-|TRBJ1-2
CASSQGPYGYTF
TGTGCCAGCAGCCAGGGACCCTATGGCTACACCTTC
>TRBD2|TRBV6-5|-|TRBJ2-5
CASSGLAGGEETQYF
TGTGCCAGCAGTGGACTAGCGGGAGGGGAAGAGACCCAGTACTTC
>TRBD2|TRBV18|once|TRBJ2-3
CASSLSRGGGDTQYF
TGTGCCAGCTCACTCTCCCGCGGGGGTGGAGATACGCAGTATTTT
>TRBD2|TRBV9|once|TRBJ2-1
CASSLGTSGDNEQFF
TGTGCCAGCAGCCTCGGGACTAGCGGCGACAATGAGCAGTTCTTC
>-|TRBV2|-|TRBJ1-1
CASSVSGSWNTEAFF
TGTGCCAGCAGTGTAAGCGGCAGTTGGAACACTGAAGCTTTCTTT
>-|TRBV5-1|-|TRBJ1-2
CASSLAGTGNYGYTF
TGCGCCAGCAGCTTGGCCGGTACTGGAAACTATGGCTACACCTTC
>-|TRBV7-2|-|TRBJ1-2
CASSPFKGTYGYTF
TGTGCCAGCAGCCCCTTCAAGGGGACCTATGGCTACACCTTC
>TRBD1|TRBV2|once|TRBJ2-7
CASSRLGQGAVGQYF
TGTGCCAGCAGCCGATTGGGACAGGGGGCTGTCGGGCAGTACTTC
>-|TRBV18|-|TRBJ1-5
CASSPEGNQPQHF
TGTGCCAGCTCACCGGAAGGCAATCAGCCCCAGCATTTT
>TRBD2|TRBV5-8|few|TRBJ2-5
CASSLPAGAWEETQYF
TGTGCCAGCAGCTTACCAGCGGGGGCATGGGAAGAGACCCAGTACTTC
>TRBD1|TRBV6-4|-|TRBJ1-1
CASSEVQGLQAFF
TGTGCCAGCAGTGAAGTACAGGGGCTCCAAGCTTTCTTT
>-|TRBV4-2|-|TRBJ2-7
CASSQDQGTSYEQYF
TGTGCCAGCAGCCAAGATCAGGGGACATCTTACGAGCAGTACTTC
>-|TRBV18|-|TRBJ1-5
CASSPKRLGELRGYSNQPQHF
TGTGCCAGCTCACCAAAAAGGCTAGGGGAATTACGGGGTTATAGCAATCAGCCCCAGCATTTT
>TRBD2|TRBV10-3|once|TRBJ2-2
CAIRQRDGNTGELFF
TGTGCCATCAGGCAGCGGGACGGGAACACCGGGGAGCTGTTTTTT
>-|TRBV19|-|TRBJ1-4
CASSINGWAATTNEKLFF
TGTGCCAGTAGTATAAACGGGTGGGCGGCTACAACTAATGAAAAACTGTTTTTT
>-|TRBV29-1|-|TRBJ2-5
CSVAGTLRLQETQYF
TGCAGCGTTGCCGGGACACTGAGGCTCCAAGAGACCCAGTACTTC
>TRBD1|TRBV7-9|-|TRBJ1-6
CASSWGQRNSPLHF
TGTGCCAGCAGCTGGGGACAGCGTAATTCACCCCTCCACTTT
>-|TRBV5-5|-|TRBJ2-3
CASSLAGLDTQYF
TGTGCCAGCAGCTTGGCAGGGTTGGATACGCAGTATTTT
>TRBD2|TRBV5-1|-|TRBJ2-2
CASSLDNSGGPNTGELFF
TGCGCCAGCAGCTTGGATAATAGCGGGGGGCCGAACACCGGGGAGCTGTTTTTT
>-|TRBV19|-|TRBJ2-3
CASSPPWGGWADTQYF
TGTGCCAGTTCTCCCCCCTGGGGGGGCTGGGCAGATACGCAGTATTTT
>TRBD2|TRBV4-1|-|TRBJ2-3
CASSQGLAGGQDTQYF
TGCGCCAGCAGCCAAGGACTAGCGGGGGGCCAGGATACGCAGTATTTT